The 12 T cell receptor beta chains below all came from one sample that was sequenced in a study of cytomegalovirus exposure and HLA in healthy donors. The PCR employed 60 Vbeta primers together with 13 Jbeta primers. TCRdb's copy holds only in-frame clones and misses some; the assay was immunoSEQ multiplex PCR. This table has fewer than 200,000 clones, approximately 80% appearing once. Material for sequencing was PBMCs. All receptors derive from a man between 50 and 59 years old in good health and CMV-seropositive.

This sequence joins TRBV19 and TRBJ1-2; 7 nucleotides align to TRBD1. The CDR3 runs 16 residues. V lost 2 bases and J lost 2; bases outside the gene matches: 8. CDR1 and CDR2 from the germline V gene are LNHDA and SQIVND (reference sequence). The CDR3 reads CASSIPRTGANYGYTF. CDR3 nucleotide sequence: TGTGCCAGTAGTATACCCAGAACAGGGGCGAACTATGGCTACACCTTC.

This chain links TRBV6-1 with TRBJ2-7, with D perhaps TRBD2 (5 bases). The CDR3 consists of 13 residues. Germline V CDR1 and CDR2: MNHNS, SASEGT. The germline V and J ends were trimmed by 6 bases and 2 bases, with 11 bases remaining between them. CDR3 region: CASRLTGTYEQYF. The DNA of the CDR3 is TGTGCCAGCAGGTTAACGGGGACCTACGAGCAGTACTTC.

The chain recombines TRBV5-1 with TRBJ1-5, with D maybe TRBD1 (5 bases). The germline V gene encodes CDR1 SGHRS and CDR2 YFSETQ. V was trimmed by 0 bases and J by 1 base, leaving 5 bases between them. The CDR3 extends over 14 amino acids. The CDR3 reads CASSLGGSNQPQHF. The CDR3 DNA follows: TGCGCCAGCAGCTTGGGGGGCAGCAATCAGCCCCAGCATTTT.

The rearrangement links TRBV11-2 to TRBJ2-7, with TRBD2 identical over 7 bases. The V and J ends lost 3 bases and 4 bases, in that order; junction bases with no gene match: 3. In germline, CDR1 is SGHAT, CDR2 FQNNGV. This CDR3 has 13 amino acids. The CDR3 DNA is TGTGCCAGCAGCTTTGCGGGGGAGTACGAGCAGTACTTC. Translating gives CASSFAGEYEQYF.

This clone was seen just once. The chain recombines TRBV14 with TRBJ2-1; D is possibly TRBD2 (5 bases). The germline CDR1 and CDR2 sequences are SGHDN and FVKESK. Between the trimmed V and J ends, which lost 4 bases and 5 bases, there was a span of 15 bases. The CDR3 length is 15 residues. CDR3 sequence: CASSPPAGLNNEQFF. DNA of the CDR3: TGTGCCAGCAGCCCCCCTGCGGGCTTGAACAATGAGCAGTTCTTC.

The chain couples TRBV10-3 to TRBJ1-1; D uncertain. The germline V gene has CDR1 ENHRY and CDR2 SYGVKD. V lost 6 bases to trimming and J lost 1 base, with 15 bases between them. This CDR3 spans 15 amino acids. The CDR3 DNA follows: TGTGCCATCAGAGCCTCGGGAGGAGAGAACACTGAAGCTTTCTTT. Translating it yields CAIRASGGENTEAFF.

This clone occurred once. The chain combines TRBV9 with TRBJ1-2, with D tentatively TRBD1 (6 bases). V was shortened by 6 bases and J by 4 bases, with 16 bases between the two germline ends. The CDR3 extends over 14 amino acids. Germline loops: CDR1 SGDLS, CDR2 YYNGEE. The CDR3 region is CASILRGLGYGYTF. The CDR3 nucleotides read TGTGCCAGCATCTTAAGGGGGTTGGGCTATGGCTACACCTTC. Based on the CDR3 plus reference TRBV9 and TRBJ1-2, the full variable domain is DSGVTQTPKHLITATGQRVTLRCSPRSGDLSVYWYQQSLDQGLQFLIQYYNGEERAKGNILERFSAQQFPDLHSELNLSSLELGDSALYFCASILRGLGYGYTFGSGTRLTVV.

This clone showed up just once. The chain is built from TRBV18 and TRBJ2-7, with TRBD1 matching 7 bases. The CDR3 runs 14 residues. V was clipped by 4 bases and J by 4 bases; unmatched bases: 7. The V gene's germline CDR1 is KGHSH and CDR2 LQKENI. This CDR3 reads CASSRPGTEYEQYF. The CDR3 DNA reads as TGTGCCAGCTCACGCCCGGGGACAGAGTACGAGCAGTACTTC. Complete variable domain (other parts from reference TRBV18 and TRBJ2-7): NAGVMQNPRHLVRRRGQEARLRCSPMKGHSHVYWYRQLPEEGLKFMVYLQKENIIDESGMPKERFSAEFPKEGPSILRIQQVVRGDSAAYFCASSRPGTEYEQYFGPGTRLTVT.

The chain is built from TRBV7-2 and TRBJ1-1, with a possible D match to TRBD1 (5 bases). V was cut by 3 bases and J by 11 bases, with 16 bases left in between. The CDR3 totals 13 residues. Germline V gene lookup returns CDR1 SGHTA and CDR2 FQGNSA. In DNA form, the CDR3 reads TGTGCCAGCAGCTTTCGGGGGAGCAATGGGGCTTTCTTT. Translated: CASSFRGSNGAFF.

The chain couples TRBV7-9 to TRBJ2-5, with D possibly being TRBD2 (7 bases). Looked up from germline, CDR1 is SEHNR and CDR2 is FQNEAQ (reference sequence). V lost 4 bases to trimming and J lost 5 bases, with 17 bases between them. The CDR3 sequence is 15 residues long. CDR3 sequence (DNA): TGTGCCAGCAGCTCAGGGGACCGGGAGGCGGAGACCCAGTACTTC. Its protein is CASSSGDREAETQYF. Full variable domain (remainder filled in from reference TRBV7-9 and TRBJ2-5): DTGVSQNPRHKITKRGQNVTFRCDPISEHNRLYWYRQTLGQGPEFLTYFQNEAQLEKSRLLSDRFSAERPKGSFSTLEIQRTEQGDSAMYLCASSSGDREAETQYFGPGTRLLVL.

This clone was detected a few times. V gene TRBV6-6 combines with J gene TRBJ2-1, with D maybe TRBD2 (5 bases). Trimming stripped 2 bases from V and 0 bases from J, with 11 bases between. CDR1 and CDR2 (germline): MNHNY, SVGAGI (reference sequence). CDR3 size: 16 residues. The CDR3 is CASSYPLGSSYNEQFF. For the CDR3, the DNA is TGTGCCAGCAGTTACCCCCTGGGGAGCTCCTACAATGAGCAGTTCTTC.

CDR3 coding DNA: TGCGCCAGCAGCCAAGTAAGAGGGGGCCGAGGGGAAAAACTGTTTTTT. Translation gives CASSQVRGGRGEKLFF. The gene calls are TRBV4-1 and TRBJ1-4; 7 nucleotides agree with TRBD1. In germline, CDR1 is MGHRA, CDR2 YSYEKL. The CDR3 loop spans 16 amino acids. V dropped 1 base and J dropped 8; count of bases not matched to a gene: 10.